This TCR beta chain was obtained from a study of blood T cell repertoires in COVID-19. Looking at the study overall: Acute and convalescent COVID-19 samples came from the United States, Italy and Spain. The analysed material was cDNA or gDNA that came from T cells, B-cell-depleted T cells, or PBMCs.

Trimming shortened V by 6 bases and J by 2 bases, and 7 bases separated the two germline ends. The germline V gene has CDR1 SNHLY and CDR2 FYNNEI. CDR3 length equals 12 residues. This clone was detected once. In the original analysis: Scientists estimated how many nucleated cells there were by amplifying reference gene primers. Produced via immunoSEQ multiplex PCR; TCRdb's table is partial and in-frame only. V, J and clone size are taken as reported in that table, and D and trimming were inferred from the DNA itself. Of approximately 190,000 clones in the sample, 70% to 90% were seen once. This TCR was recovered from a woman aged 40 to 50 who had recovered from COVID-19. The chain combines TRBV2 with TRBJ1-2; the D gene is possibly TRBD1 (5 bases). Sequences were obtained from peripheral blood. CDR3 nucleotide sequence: TGTGCCAGCAGGGGGCAGAACTATGGCTACACCTTC. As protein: CASRGQNYGYTF.